This T cell receptor (beta chain) derives from a study of CD8 T cells in Susac syndrome. An amount of RNA that ranged from 0.5 to 1 ug was reverse transcribed with random hexamers. By means of immunoSEQ multiplex PCR, TCR beta CDR3 spanning 54 Vbeta and 13 Jbeta underwent amplification. TCRdb used MiXCR to reprocess the immunoSEQ multiplex PCR reads, holding one entry per CDR3 protein. This table has around 300,000 distinct CDR3 sequences, about 88% appearing once. Negative isolation yielded the CD8+ and CD4+ T cells, while FACS enriched the TEMRA cells. The CDR3 contains 13 residues. CDR1 is SGHNT, CDR2 YYREEE, per germline (reference sequence). Deletions cut 3 bases from V and 1 base from J, with 8 bases between.

The V and J genes are TRBV5-4 and TRBJ2-7; D remains ambiguous. Material: CD8+ T cells from PBMCs. The origin of this receptor is a human donor with multiple sclerosis. The CDR3 loop is CASSSPESYEQYF. The CDR3 DNA reads TGTGCCAGCAGCTCACCCGAGTCCTACGAGCAGTACTTC.